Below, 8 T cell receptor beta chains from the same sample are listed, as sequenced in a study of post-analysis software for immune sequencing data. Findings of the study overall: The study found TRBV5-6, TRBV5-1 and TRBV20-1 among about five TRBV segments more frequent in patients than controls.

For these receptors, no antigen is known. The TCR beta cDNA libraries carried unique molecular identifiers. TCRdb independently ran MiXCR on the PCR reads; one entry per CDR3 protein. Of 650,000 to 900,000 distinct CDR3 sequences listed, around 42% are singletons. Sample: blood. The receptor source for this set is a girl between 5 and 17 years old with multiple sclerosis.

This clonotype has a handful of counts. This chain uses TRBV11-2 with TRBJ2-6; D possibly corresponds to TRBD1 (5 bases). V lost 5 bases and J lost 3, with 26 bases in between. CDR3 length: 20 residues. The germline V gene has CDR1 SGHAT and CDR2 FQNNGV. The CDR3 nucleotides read TGTGCCAGCAGCCCTAAGGGGCAGGGTTGGCCGATGGTTGGGGCCAACGTCCTGACTTTC. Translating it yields CASSPKGQGWPMVGANVLTF.

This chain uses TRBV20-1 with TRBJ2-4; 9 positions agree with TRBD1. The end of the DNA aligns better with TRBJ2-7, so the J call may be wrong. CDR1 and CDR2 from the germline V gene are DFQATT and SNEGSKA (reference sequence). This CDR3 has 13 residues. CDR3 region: CSAVQGAPYEQYF. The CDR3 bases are TGCAGTGCTGTACAGGGGGCGCCGTACGAGCAGTACTTC.

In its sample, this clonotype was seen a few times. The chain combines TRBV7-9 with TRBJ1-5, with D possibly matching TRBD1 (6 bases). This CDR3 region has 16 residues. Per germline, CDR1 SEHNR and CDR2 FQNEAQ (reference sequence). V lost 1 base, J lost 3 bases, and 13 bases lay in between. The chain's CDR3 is CASSLGGRGNNQPQHF. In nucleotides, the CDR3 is TGTGCCAGCAGCTTAGGCGGCAGGGGAAACAATCAGCCCCAGCATTTT.

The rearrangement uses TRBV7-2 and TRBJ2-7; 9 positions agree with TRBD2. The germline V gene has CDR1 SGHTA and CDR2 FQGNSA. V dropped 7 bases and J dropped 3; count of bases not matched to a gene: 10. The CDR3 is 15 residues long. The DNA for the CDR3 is TGTGCCAGCAACCCTTTTACTAGCGGGTACTACGAGCAGTACTTC. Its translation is CASNPFTSGYYEQYF. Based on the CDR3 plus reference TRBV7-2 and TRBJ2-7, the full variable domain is GAGVSQSPSNKVTEKGKDVELRCDPISGHTALYWYRQSLGQGLEFLIYFQGNSAPDKSGLPSDRFSAERTGGSVSTLTIQRTQQEDSAVYLCASNPFTSGYYEQYFGPGTRLTVT.

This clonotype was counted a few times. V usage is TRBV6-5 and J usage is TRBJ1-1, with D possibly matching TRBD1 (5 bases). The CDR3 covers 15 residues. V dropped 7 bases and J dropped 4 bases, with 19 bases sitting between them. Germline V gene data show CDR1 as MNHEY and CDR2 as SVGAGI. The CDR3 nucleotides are TGTGCCAGCACCCCAACGGGACGGGGCTTCACTGAAGCTTTCTTT. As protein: CASTPTGRGFTEAFF.

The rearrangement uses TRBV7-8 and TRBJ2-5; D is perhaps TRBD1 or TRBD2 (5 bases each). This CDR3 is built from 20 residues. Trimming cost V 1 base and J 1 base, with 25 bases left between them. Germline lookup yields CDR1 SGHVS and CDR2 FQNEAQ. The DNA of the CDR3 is TGTGCCAGCAGCTTAGGGGGGTCTATGGCTGAGCGCCAGCTCCAAGAGACCCAGTACTTC. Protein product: CASSLGGSMAERQLQETQYF.

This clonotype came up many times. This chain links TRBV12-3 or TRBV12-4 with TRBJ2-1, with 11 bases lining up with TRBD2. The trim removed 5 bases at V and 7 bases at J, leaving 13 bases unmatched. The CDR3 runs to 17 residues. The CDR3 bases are TGTGCCAGCAGTGTTCACGTAGCGGGAGGGCCTTGGAATGAGCAGTTCTTC. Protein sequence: CASSVHVAGGPWNEQFF.

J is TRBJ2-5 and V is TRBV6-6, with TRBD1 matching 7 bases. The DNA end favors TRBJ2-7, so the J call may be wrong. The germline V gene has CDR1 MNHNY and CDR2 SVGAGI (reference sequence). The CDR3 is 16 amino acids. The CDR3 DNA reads TGTGCCAGCAGTTACTCTCGGGCAGGGGGTTCGTACGAGCAGTACTTC. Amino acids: CASSYSRAGGSYEQYF.